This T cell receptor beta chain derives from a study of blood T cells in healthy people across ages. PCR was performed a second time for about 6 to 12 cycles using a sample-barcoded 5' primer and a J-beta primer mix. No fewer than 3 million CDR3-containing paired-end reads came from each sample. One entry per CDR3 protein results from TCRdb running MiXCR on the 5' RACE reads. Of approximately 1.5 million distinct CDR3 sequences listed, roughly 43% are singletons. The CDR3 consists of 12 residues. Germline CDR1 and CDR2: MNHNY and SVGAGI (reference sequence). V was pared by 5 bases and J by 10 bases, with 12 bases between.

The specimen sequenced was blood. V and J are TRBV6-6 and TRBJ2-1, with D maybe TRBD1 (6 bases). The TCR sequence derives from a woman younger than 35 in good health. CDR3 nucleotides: TGTGCCAGCAGTAAGGACAGCTACGAGCAGTTCTTC. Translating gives CASSKDSYEQFF.